The present TCR beta chain was sequenced within a study of shared clonotypes between healthy human individuals. Among the donors, all were Caucasian adults who lived in Nashville, Tennessee. Execution of the assay was at deep level. Original processing notes: ImmunoSEQ junction-only sequences lacked quality scores, so their filtering differed. Method: immunoSEQ multiplex PCR; TCRdb's copy keeps in-frame clones and lacks some. V, J and clone size are taken as reported in that table, and D and trimming were inferred from the DNA itself. The table records around 990,000 clones, about 72% of them present only once. In regard to this clone: Its specificity is unknown.

Study-wide points: Around 5% of naive CD4 clonotypes were common to a few donors.

This receptor was obtained from a man aged 18 to 30 in good health. Some clones in this sample may be carry-over from other donors' samples. Sequencing was performed on memory CD4+ T cells from PBMCs. Specified subset: CD45RA-negative fraction.

CDR3 in DNA: TGTGCCAGCAGCTTAGGCAGAGAGGGAAACACCATATATTTT. Encoded protein: CASSLGREGNTIYF. The V call is TRBV7-6, the J call TRBJ1-3; D uncertain. This CDR3 contains 14 residues. Germline V CDR1 and CDR2: SGHVS, FNYEAQ. V was pared by 1 base and J by 4 bases, with 8 bases between. Full variable domain (remainder filled in from reference TRBV7-6 and TRBJ1-3): GAGVSQSPRYKVTKRGQDVALRCDPISGHVSLYWYRQALGQGPEFLTYFNYEAQQDKSGLPNDRFSAERPEGSISTLTIQRTEQRDSAMYRCASSLGREGNTIYFGEGSWLTVV.